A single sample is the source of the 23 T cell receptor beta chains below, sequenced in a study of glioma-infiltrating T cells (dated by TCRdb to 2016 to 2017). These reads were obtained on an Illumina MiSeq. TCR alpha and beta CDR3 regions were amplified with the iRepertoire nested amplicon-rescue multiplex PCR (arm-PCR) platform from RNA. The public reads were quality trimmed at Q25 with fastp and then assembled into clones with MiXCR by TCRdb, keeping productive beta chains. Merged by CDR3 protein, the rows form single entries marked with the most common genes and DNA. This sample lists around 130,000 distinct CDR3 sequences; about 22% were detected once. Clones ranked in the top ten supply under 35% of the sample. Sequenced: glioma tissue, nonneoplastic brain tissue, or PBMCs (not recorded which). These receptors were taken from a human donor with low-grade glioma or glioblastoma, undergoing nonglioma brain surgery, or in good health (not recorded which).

The CDR3 region is CASSLWGAGNNEQFF. The CDR3 nucleotides read TGTGCCAGCAGCTTATGGGGGGCAGGGAACAATGAGCAGTTCTTC. The V and J genes are TRBV7-9 and TRBJ2-1, with D tentatively TRBD1 or TRBD2 (6 bases each). Germline V gives CDR1 SEHNR, CDR2 FQNEAQ (reference sequence). The CDR3 runs to 15 residues. The V end was cut by 2 bases, the J end by 5 bases, with 13 bases between.

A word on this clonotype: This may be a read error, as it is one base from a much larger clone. The DNA of the CDR3 is TGTGCCAGCTGGATCAGGGCTGGAGATGCGCAGTATTTT. The encoded protein is CASWIRAGDAQYF. This chain connects TRBV6-6 to TRBJ2-3; tentative D call: TRBD1 (5 bases). CDR1 is MNHNY, CDR2 SVGAGI, per germline (reference sequence). This CDR3 has 13 amino acids.

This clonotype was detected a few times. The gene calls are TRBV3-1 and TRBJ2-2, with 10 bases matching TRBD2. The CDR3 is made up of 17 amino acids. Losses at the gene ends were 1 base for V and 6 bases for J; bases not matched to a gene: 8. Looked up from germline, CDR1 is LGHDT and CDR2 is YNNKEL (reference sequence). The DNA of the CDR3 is TGTGCCAGCAGCCAAGCCGGGGGACTAGCGCGCCCCGGGGAGCTGTTTTTT. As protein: CASSQAGGLARPGELFF.

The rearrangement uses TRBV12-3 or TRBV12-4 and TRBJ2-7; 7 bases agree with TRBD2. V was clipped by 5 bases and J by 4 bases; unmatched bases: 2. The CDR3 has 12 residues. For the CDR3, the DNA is TGTGCCAGCAGTGGGGGGGGTTACGAGCAGTACGTC. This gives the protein CASSGGGYEQYV.

This chain's CDR3 is CASTPWVLGQGGQPQHF. CDR3 coding DNA: TGTGCCAGCACCCCCTGGGTTTTGGGACAGGGAGGTCAGCCCCAGCATTTT. J is TRBJ1-5 and V is TRBV7-2, with TRBD1 matching 9 bases. The ends lost 7 bases at V and 6 bases at J; junction bases unmatched: 16. The V gene's germline CDR1 is SGHTA and CDR2 FQGNSA. The CDR3 spans 17 residues.

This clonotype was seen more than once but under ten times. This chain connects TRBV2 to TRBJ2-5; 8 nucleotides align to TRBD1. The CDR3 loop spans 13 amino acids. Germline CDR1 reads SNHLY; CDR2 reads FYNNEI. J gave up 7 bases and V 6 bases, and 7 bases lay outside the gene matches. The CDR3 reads CASRTDRGGTQYF. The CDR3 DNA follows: TGTGCCAGCAGGACTGACAGGGGAGGGACCCAGTACTTC.

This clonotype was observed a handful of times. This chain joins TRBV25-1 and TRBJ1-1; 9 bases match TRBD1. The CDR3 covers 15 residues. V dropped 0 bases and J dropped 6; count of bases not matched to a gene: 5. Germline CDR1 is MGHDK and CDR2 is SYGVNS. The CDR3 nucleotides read TGTGCCAGCAGTGAATATGGGACAGGGTATCCTGAAGCTTTCTTT. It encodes CASSEYGTGYPEAFF.

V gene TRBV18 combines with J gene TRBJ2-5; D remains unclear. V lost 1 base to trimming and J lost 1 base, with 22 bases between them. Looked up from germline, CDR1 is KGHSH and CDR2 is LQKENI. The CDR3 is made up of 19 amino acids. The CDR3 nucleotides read TGTGCCAGCTCACCACTGCGAGCGACCACCCCTCTCGGCCAAGAGACCCAGTACTTC. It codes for CASSPLRATTPLGQETQYF. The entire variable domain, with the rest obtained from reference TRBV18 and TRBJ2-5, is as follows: NAGVMQNPRHLVRRRGQEARLRCSPMKGHSHVYWYRQLPEEGLKFMVYLQKENIIDESGMPKERFSAEFPKEGPSILRIQQVVRGDSAAYFCASSPLRATTPLGQETQYFGPGTRLLVL.

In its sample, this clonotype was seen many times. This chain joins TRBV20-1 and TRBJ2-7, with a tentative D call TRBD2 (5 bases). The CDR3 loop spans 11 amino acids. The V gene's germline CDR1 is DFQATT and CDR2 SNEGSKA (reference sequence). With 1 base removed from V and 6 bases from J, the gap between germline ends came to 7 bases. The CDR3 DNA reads TGCAGTGCTAGAGGAGGGCTCGAGCAGTACGTC. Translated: CSARGGLEQYV.

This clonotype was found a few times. CDR3 sequence: CASSPSSRQPQHF. The CDR3 region has the DNA TGTGCCAGCAGTCCCTCCTCGAGACAGCCCCAGCATTTT. The chain couples TRBV28 to TRBJ1-5; D unresolved. V gave up 5 bases and J gave up 7 bases, with 12 bases separating them. The CDR3 runs 13 residues. Germline V CDR1 and CDR2: MDHEN, SYDVKM.

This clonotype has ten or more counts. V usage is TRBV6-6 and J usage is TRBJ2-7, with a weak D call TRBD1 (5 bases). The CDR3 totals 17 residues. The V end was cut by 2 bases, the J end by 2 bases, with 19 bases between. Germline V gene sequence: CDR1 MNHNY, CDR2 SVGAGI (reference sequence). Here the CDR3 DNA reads TGTGCCAGCAGTTACGGCCAGGGCACAAGGAGTGCCTACGAGCAGTACGTC. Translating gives CASSYGQGTRSAYEQYV.

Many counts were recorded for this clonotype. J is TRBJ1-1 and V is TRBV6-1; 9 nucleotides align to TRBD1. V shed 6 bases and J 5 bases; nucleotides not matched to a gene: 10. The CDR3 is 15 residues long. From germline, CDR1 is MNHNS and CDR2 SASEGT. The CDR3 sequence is CASRKPTGGKTEAFF. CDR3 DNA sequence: TGTGCCAGCAGAAAACCAACAGGGGGCAAGACTGAAGCTTTCTTT.

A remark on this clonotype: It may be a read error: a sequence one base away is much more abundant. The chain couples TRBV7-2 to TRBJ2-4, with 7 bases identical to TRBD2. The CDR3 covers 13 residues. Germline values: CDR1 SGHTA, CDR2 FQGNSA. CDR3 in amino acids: CAGSLGTTNIQYF. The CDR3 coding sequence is TGTGCCGGCAGCTTAGGGACTACAAACATTCAGTACTTC.

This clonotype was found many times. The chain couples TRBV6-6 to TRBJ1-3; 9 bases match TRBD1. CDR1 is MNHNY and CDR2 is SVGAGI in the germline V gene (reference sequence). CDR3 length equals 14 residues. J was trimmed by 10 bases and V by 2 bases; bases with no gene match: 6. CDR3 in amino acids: CASSYAGTGSTIYF. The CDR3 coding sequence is TGTGCCAGCAGTTACGCCGGGACAGGGAGTACCATATATTTT.

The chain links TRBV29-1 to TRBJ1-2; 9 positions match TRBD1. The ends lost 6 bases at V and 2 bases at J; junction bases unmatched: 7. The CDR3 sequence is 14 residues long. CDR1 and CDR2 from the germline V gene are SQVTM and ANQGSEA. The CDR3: CSVLTGGRNYGYTF. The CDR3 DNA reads TGCAGCGTCCTCACAGGGGGCCGAAACTATGGCTACACCTTC.

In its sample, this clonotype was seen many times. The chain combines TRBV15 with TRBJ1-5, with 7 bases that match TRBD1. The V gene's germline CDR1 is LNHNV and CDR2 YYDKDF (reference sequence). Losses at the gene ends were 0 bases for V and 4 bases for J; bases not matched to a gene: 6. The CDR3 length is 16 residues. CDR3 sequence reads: CATSREGQRINQPQHF. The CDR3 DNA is TGTGCCACCAGCAGAGAGGGACAGCGAATAAATCAGCCCCAGCATTTT.

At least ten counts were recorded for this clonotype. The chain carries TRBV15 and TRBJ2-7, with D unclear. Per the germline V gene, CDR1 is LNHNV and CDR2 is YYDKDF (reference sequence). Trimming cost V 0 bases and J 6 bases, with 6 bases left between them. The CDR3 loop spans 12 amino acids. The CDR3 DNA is TGTGCCACCAGCAGAGACGGATCCGAGCAGTACGTC. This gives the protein CATSRDGSEQYV.

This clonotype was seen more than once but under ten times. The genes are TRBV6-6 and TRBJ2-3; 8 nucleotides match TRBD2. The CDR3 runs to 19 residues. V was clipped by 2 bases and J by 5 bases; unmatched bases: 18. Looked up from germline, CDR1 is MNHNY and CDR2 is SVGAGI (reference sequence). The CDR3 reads CASSYPRVGLAGGIDTQYF. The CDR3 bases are TGTGCCAGCAGTTACCCGAGGGTTGGGTTGGCGGGGGGCATAGATACGCAGTATTTT.

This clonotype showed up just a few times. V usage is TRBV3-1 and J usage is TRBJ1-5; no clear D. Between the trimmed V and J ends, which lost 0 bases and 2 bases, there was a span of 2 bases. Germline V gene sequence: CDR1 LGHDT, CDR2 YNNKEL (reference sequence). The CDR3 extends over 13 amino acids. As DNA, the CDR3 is TGTGCCAGCAGCCAAGATCGCAATCAGCCCCAGCATTTT. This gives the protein CASSQDRNQPQHF.

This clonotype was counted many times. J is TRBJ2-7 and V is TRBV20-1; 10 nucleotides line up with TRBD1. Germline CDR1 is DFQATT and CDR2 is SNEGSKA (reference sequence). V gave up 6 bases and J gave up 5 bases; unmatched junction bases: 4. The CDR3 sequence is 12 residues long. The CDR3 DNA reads TGCAGTGCACCGGGACAGGGGAACGAGCAGTACGTC. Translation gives CSAPGQGNEQYV.

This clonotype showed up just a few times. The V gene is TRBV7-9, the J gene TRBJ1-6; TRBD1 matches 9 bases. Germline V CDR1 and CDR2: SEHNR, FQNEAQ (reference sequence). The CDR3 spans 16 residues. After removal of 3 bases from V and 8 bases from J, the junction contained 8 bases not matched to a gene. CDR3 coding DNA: TGTGCCAGCAGCTTTATTCCGGGACAGGGCCATTCACCCCTCCACTTT. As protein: CASSFIPGQGHSPLHF.

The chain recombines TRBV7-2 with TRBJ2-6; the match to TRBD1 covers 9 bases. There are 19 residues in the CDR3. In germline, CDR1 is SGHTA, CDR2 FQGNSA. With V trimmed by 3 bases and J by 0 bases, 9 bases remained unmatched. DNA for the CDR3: TGTGCCAGCAGCTTCCCGACAGGGGGGAGCGGCTCTGGGGCCAACGTCCTGACTTTC. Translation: CASSFPTGGSGSGANVLTF. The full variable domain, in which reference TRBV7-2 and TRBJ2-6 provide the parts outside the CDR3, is GAGVSQSPSNKVTEKGKDVELRCDPISGHTALYWYRQSLGQGLEFLIYFQGNSAPDKSGLPSDRFSAERTGGSVSTLTIQRTQQEDSAVYLCASSFPTGGSGSGANVLTFGAGSRLTVL.

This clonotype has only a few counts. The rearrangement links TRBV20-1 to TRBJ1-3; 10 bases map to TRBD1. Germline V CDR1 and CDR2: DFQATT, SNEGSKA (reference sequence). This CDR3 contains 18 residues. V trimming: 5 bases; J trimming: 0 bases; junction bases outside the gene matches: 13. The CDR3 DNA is TGCAGTGCTCCTTACGGGGACAGGGGAACAGTCTCTGGAAACACCATATATTTT. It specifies CSAPYGDRGTVSGNTIYF.